This T cell receptor beta chain originates from a study of cytomegalovirus exposure and HLA in healthy donors. General study findings and limits: Later analysis showed most CMV-associated TCR beta chains appearing HLA-restricted. The sole available immune exposure information was CMV serostatus.

The primer mix had 60 Vbeta and 13 Jbeta primers. Only in-frame clones appear in the TCRdb table, and some are missing; sequencing was by immunoSEQ multiplex PCR. The sample has fewer than 300,000 clones, 80% seen once. The CDR3 is 17 amino acids. Trimming took 3 bases from V and 3 from J; bases not matched to a gene: 7. Germline assignment: CDR1 MNHEY and CDR2 SMNVEV (reference sequence). As regards this clone: The antigen remains unidentified.

This receptor was identified in a girl under 10 years old in good health and CMV-seronegative. This chain links TRBV27 with TRBJ2-3, with 12 bases identical to TRBD2. Material for sequencing was PBMCs. CDR3 nucleotides: TGTGCCAGCAGTTTGACTAGCGGGGGCCCCGTAACAGATACGCAGTATTTT. It encodes CASSLTSGGPVTDTQYF.